A single sample is the source of the 27 T cell receptor beta chains below, sequenced in a study of control samples from healthy donors and cancer patients. Measured with immunoSEQ multiplex PCR; TCRdb has only the in-frame clones, and not every one. The table has about 150,000 clones, about 94% seen once. The sequenced sample consisted of blood. The origin of the receptors is a man aged 40-49 years in good health.

This chain joins TRBV6-5 and TRBJ1-1; D is possibly TRBD1 (5 bases). This CDR3 comprises 13 residues. Germline CDR1 and CDR2: MNHEY and SVGAGI. Between the trimmed V and J ends, which lost 10 bases and 2 bases, there was a span of 14 bases. The CDR3 sequence is CATSGGRNTEAFF. The CDR3 nucleotides are TGTGCCACCTCCGGGGGAAGAAACACTGAAGCTTTCTTT.

V and J are TRBV9 and TRBJ1-6; 9 bases align to TRBD1. V lost 3 bases and J lost 7; bases outside the gene matches: 11. Germline lookup yields CDR1 SGDLS and CDR2 YYNGEE. The CDR3 length is 17 residues. This chain's CDR3 is CASSDRPGTGFNSPLHF. CDR3 bases: TGTGCCAGCAGCGACCGTCCCGGGACAGGGTTCAATTCACCCCTCCACTTT.

This rearrangement joins TRBV27 to TRBJ2-1, with TRBD2 matching over 8 bases. V lost 7 bases and J lost 5; bases outside the gene matches: 10. The V gene's germline CDR1 is MNHEY and CDR2 SMNVEV (reference sequence). CDR3 length equals 15 residues. CDR3: CASTLRGGIHNEQFF. The DNA of the CDR3 is TGTGCCAGCACCCTTCGGGGGGGCATCCACAATGAGCAGTTCTTC.

This clone showed up just once. The genes are TRBV6-5 and TRBJ2-4; 12 bases are a match to TRBD2. V was clipped by 8 bases and J by 8 bases; unmatched bases: 7. The germline V gene encodes CDR1 MNHEY and CDR2 SVGAGI. This CDR3 comprises 14 residues. The CDR3 nucleotides are TGTGCCAGCGGACTAGCGGGGCGTCAAGACATTCAGTACTTC. This sequence encodes CASGLAGRQDIQYF.

The chain combines TRBV19 with TRBJ1-1; 8 nucleotides line up with TRBD1. J was trimmed by 4 bases and V by 8 bases; bases with no gene match: 6. This CDR3 spans 13 amino acids. The V gene's germline CDR1 is LNHDA and CDR2 SQIVND (reference sequence). The DNA for the CDR3 is TGTGCCAGTGGATGGACAGGGAGCACTGAAGCTTTCTTT. As protein: CASGWTGSTEAFF.

The chain employs TRBV18 and TRBJ1-1; 8 nucleotides agree with TRBD1. V lost 6 bases and J lost 4; bases outside the gene matches: 13. This CDR3 is built from 16 residues. Germline CDR1 is KGHSH and CDR2 is LQKENI. CDR3 region: CASSVVVGQGGTEAFF. The DNA of the CDR3 is TGTGCCAGCTCCGTGGTCGTTGGACAGGGAGGCACTGAAGCTTTCTTT.

The chain joins TRBV27 to TRBJ2-2; 8 positions match TRBD1. This CDR3 region has 15 residues. V lost 3 bases to trimming and J lost 4 bases; unmatched junction nucleotides: 4. Germline V lookup: CDR1 MNHEY, CDR2 SMNVEV (reference sequence). The chain's CDR3 is CASSFDRGPTGELFF. DNA for the CDR3: TGTGCCAGCAGTTTCGACAGGGGACCCACCGGGGAGCTGTTTTTT.

V is TRBV7-8 and J is TRBJ1-1; D is ambiguous. CDR3 length equals 13 residues. The V gene lost 7 bases and the J gene lost 3 bases, with 12 bases spanning the gap. Germline V lookup: CDR1 SGHVS, CDR2 FQNEAQ. The chain's CDR3 is CASTGELDTEAFF. DNA for the CDR3: TGTGCCAGCACCGGGGAGTTGGACACTGAAGCTTTCTTT.

This chain connects TRBV5-6 to TRBJ1-1; weak D call: TRBD1 (5 bases). CDR3 length equals 14 residues. Germline loops: CDR1 SGHDT, CDR2 YYEEEE. V was clipped by 3 bases and J by 1 base, with 10 bases between them. The CDR3 DNA reads TGTGCCAGCAGCTCCGGGGGGAGGAACACTGAAGCTTTCTTT. Translated: CASSSGGRNTEAFF.

The rearrangement joins TRBV19 to TRBJ1-1; 7 bases line up with TRBD1. Germline V CDR1 and CDR2: LNHDA, SQIVND (reference sequence). J gave up 6 bases and V 3 bases, and 7 bases lay outside the gene matches. The CDR3 has 14 residues. Written as DNA, the CDR3 is TGTGCCAGTAGTATGGGGACAGCCCACGCTGAAGCTTTCTTT. Translating gives CASSMGTAHAEAFF.

The rearrangement uses TRBV9 and TRBJ2-3; 10 bases map to TRBD2. J was trimmed by 5 bases and V by 3 bases; bases with no gene match: 6. The CDR3 loop spans 15 amino acids. The germline V gene encodes CDR1 SGDLS and CDR2 YYNGEE. The CDR3 nucleotides are TGTGCCAGCAGCGCCGGGACTAGCGTCCTAGATACGCAGTATTTT. Its protein is CASSAGTSVLDTQYF.

CDR3 in DNA: TGTGCCAGCAGTAGGACAGGGAGCCCCTACGAGCAGTACTTC. It specifies CASSRTGSPYEQYF. The rearrangement uses TRBV6-2 or TRBV6-3 and TRBJ2-7; TRBD1 aligns across 8 bases. CDR1 is MNHEY, CDR2 SVGEGT, per germline. The trim removed 5 bases at V and 2 bases at J, leaving 5 bases unmatched. CDR3 length: 14 residues.

The chain couples TRBV6-2 or TRBV6-3 to TRBJ2-6; TRBD1 aligns across 7 bases. The trim removed 6 bases at V and 2 bases at J, leaving 7 bases unmatched. Germline loops: CDR1 MNHEY, CDR2 SVGEGT. This CDR3 spans 16 amino acids. CDR3 sequence reads: CASSPLQGTGANVLTF. CDR3 DNA sequence: TGTGCCAGCAGCCCCCTACAGGGGACTGGGGCCAACGTCCTGACTTTC.

The DNA of the CDR3 is TGTGCCAGCAGCCACCCCAGGAGCTACGAGCAGTACTTC. Its protein is CASSHPRSYEQYF. The V and J genes are TRBV7-2 and TRBJ2-7; D gene ambiguous. Germline V CDR1 and CDR2: SGHTA, FQGNSA. CDR3 length equals 13 residues. V was shortened by 5 bases and J by 3 bases, with 11 bases between the two germline ends.

The chain employs TRBV2 and TRBJ1-1, with no clear D. This CDR3 is built from 12 residues. V shed 6 bases and J shed 4 bases, with 9 bases lying between them. The V gene's germline CDR1 is SNHLY and CDR2 FYNNEI. DNA of the CDR3: TGTGCCAGCAGAAGTGTCGGCACTGAAGCTTTCTTT. Translated: CASRSVGTEAFF.

The rearrangement uses TRBV7-9 and TRBJ1-4; D not certain. Germline V gene sequence: CDR1 SEHNR, CDR2 FQNEAQ (reference sequence). V gave up 1 base and J gave up 0 bases, with 6 bases separating them. CDR3 length equals 15 residues. The CDR3 loop is CASSLEGTTNEKLFF. The CDR3 nucleotides read TGTGCCAGCAGCTTAGAGGGTACAACTAATGAAAAACTGTTTTTT.

J is TRBJ1-2 and V is TRBV2; TRBD1 is a possible D gene (5 bases). The CDR3 has 13 amino acids. Germline V gene lookup returns CDR1 SNHLY and CDR2 FYNNEI. Trimming pared 5 bases from V and 8 bases from J, leaving 15 bases between. For the CDR3, the DNA is TGTGCCAGCAGTCTCGATCCAGGGAAGGGCTACACCTTC. It encodes CASSLDPGKGYTF. The full variable domain, in which reference TRBV2 and TRBJ1-2 provide the parts outside the CDR3, is EPEVTQTPSHQVTQMGQEVILRCVPISNHLYFYWYRQILGQKVEFLVSFYNNEISEKSEIFDDQFSVERPDGSNFTLKIRSTKLEDSAMYFCASSLDPGKGYTFGSGTRLTVV.

A few counts support this clone. The chain carries TRBV6-6 and TRBJ2-7; maybe TRBD2 (5 bases). V lost 5 bases and J 6 bases, leaving 11 bases between the germline ends. CDR3 length: 12 residues. Germline CDR1 and CDR2: MNHNY and SVGAGI (reference sequence). This chain's CDR3 is CASSGGPREQYF. CDR3 DNA sequence: TGTGCCAGCAGTGGCGGGCCGCGCGAGCAGTACTTC.

The DNA of the CDR3 is TGTGCCAGCAGCTTAGGAGGGACTAATGAAAAACTGTTTTTT. It specifies CASSLGGTNEKLFF. The J gene is TRBJ1-4, the V gene TRBV7-9; D remains ambiguous. V gave up 1 base and J gave up 2 bases, with 5 bases separating them. Germline V CDR1 and CDR2: SEHNR, FQNEAQ (reference sequence). The CDR3 has 14 residues.

The table lists this clone with a few counts. The chain combines TRBV20-1 with TRBJ2-1, with D uncertain. The CDR3 totals 14 residues. V lost 3 bases and J lost 4, with 13 bases in between. Germline-derived CDR1 and CDR2 are DFQATT and SNEGSKA (reference sequence). The CDR3 spells CSASLVAAYNEQFF. The DNA for the CDR3 is TGCAGTGCTAGTCTGGTCGCAGCATACAATGAGCAGTTCTTC.

The chain is built from TRBV10-3 and TRBJ2-3, with TRBD2 matching 12 bases. The CDR3 loop spans 15 amino acids. Losses at the gene ends were 4 bases for V and 3 bases for J; bases not matched to a gene: 2. Germline CDR1 ENHRY, CDR2 SYGVKD. CDR3 protein: CAISGLAGGTDTQYF. CDR3 in DNA: TGTGCCATCAGTGGGCTAGCGGGGGGGACAGATACGCAGTATTTT.

The J gene is TRBJ1-2, the V gene TRBV9; 8 nucleotides match TRBD1. The germline V gene encodes CDR1 SGDLS and CDR2 YYNGEE. The CDR3 contains 13 residues. The V and J ends lost 2 bases and 7 bases, in that order; junction bases with no gene match: 4. DNA of the CDR3: TGTGCCAGCAGCGTCTCGACAGGGGCTGGCTACACCTTC. This translates into CASSVSTGAGYTF.

The genes are TRBV12-5 and TRBJ2-1; no definite D call. Germline V gene sequence: CDR1 LGHNT, CDR2 FRNRAP. Trimming stripped 7 bases from V and 2 bases from J, with 15 bases between. The CDR3 extends over 15 amino acids. The CDR3 is CASEETEKAYNEQFF. The CDR3 bases are TGTGCTAGTGAAGAAACAGAAAAAGCCTACAATGAGCAGTTCTTC.

The chain recombines TRBV28 with TRBJ1-2; D not resolved. Germline loops: CDR1 MDHEN, CDR2 SYDVKM. V was shortened by 5 bases and J by 6 bases, with 13 bases between the two germline ends. The CDR3 covers 13 residues. The CDR3 DNA sequence: TGTGCCAGCAGTCTGGACGGAGCCCATGGCTACACCTTC. Encoded protein: CASSLDGAHGYTF.

J is TRBJ2-5 and V is TRBV25-1; possibly TRBD2 for D (7 bases). The length of the CDR3 is 16 residues. In germline, CDR1 is MGHDK, CDR2 SYGVNS. Trimming shortened V by 3 bases and J by 5 bases, and 19 bases separated the two germline ends. CDR3 residues: CASSDSSRGPGETQYF. As DNA, the CDR3 is TGTGCCAGCAGTGACTCGTCGCGGGGGCCGGGGGAGACCCAGTACTTC.

The chain is built from TRBV12-3 or TRBV12-4 and TRBJ2-7; D may match TRBD1 or TRBD2 (7 bases each). With 6 bases removed from V and 4 bases from J, the gap between germline ends came to 13 bases. This CDR3 contains 13 residues. The CDR3 nucleotides are TGTGCCAGCAGGACAGGGAGGGGATACGAGCAGTACTTC. Residues: CASRTGRGYEQYF.

The chain uses TRBV7-4 and TRBJ1-1, with D perhaps matching TRBD1 (6 bases). Germline V lookup: CDR1 SGHVT, CDR2 SQSDAQ. The CDR3 extends over 15 amino acids. V was cut by 1 base and J by 5 bases, with 14 bases left in between. The CDR3 here is CASSLDTGMRTEAFF. Here the CDR3 DNA reads TGTGCCAGCAGCTTAGATACAGGGATGAGGACTGAAGCTTTCTTT. The variable domain in full, with the rest retrieved from reference TRBV7-4 and TRBJ1-1, is GAGVSQSPRYKVAKRGRDVALRCDSISGHVTLYWYRQTLGQGSEVLTYSQSDAQRDKSGRPSGRFSAERPERSVSTLKIQRTEQGDSAVYLCASSLDTGMRTEAFFGQGTRLTVV.